This T cell receptor (beta chain) was recorded in a study of blood T cell repertoires in COVID-19. Background on the study: Both acute and convalescent COVID-19 samples were obtained from the United States, Italy and Spain. From T cells, B-cell-depleted T cells, or PBMCs came the material, which was cDNA or gDNA.

This clone was observed many times. Study processing details: Cell counts per sample came from amplifying reference gene primers. Only in-frame clones appear in the TCRdb table, and some are missing; sequencing was by immunoSEQ multiplex PCR. The V and J calls and the clone size are those of that table, but D and trimming were determined from the DNA. The table records roughly 190,000 clones, about 75% of them present only once. This CDR3 region has 14 residues. Germline lookup yields CDR1 MNHEY and CDR2 SVGAGI. Trimming took off 0 bases at V and 1 base at J, with 6 bases between the two ends. The sequence was collected from a woman aged 45-60 years with active or convalescent COVID-19. What was sequenced was peripheral blood. The rearrangement links TRBV6-5 to TRBJ1-2; D not certain. CDR3 loop: CASSYSKLNYGYTF. The CDR3 nucleotides are TGTGCCAGCAGTTACTCGAAGCTTAACTATGGCTACACCTTC.